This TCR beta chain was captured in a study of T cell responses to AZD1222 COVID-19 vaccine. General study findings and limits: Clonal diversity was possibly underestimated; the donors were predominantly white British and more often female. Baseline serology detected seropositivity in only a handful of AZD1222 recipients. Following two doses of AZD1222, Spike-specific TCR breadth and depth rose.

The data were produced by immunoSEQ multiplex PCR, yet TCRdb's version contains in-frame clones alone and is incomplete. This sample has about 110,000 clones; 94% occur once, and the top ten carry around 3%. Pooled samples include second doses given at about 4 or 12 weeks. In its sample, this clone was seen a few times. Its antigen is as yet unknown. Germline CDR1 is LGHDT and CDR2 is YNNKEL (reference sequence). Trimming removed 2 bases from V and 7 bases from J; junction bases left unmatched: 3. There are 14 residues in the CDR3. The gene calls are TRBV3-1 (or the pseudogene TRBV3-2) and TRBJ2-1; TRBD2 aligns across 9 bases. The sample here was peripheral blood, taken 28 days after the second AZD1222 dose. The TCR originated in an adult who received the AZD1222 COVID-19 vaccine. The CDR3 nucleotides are TGTGCCAGCAGCCAATCTGCGGGGGGGAATGAGCAGTTCTTC. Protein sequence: CASSQSAGGNEQFF.